The T cell receptor beta chain under discussion was sequenced for a study of cytomegalovirus exposure and HLA in healthy donors. Overall study findings and caveats: Clonal expansion was found to be greater in HLA-associated TCR beta chains than in equally common others in a later analysis. Earlier results showed most TCR beta V segments being productive about 87% or about 30% of the time. The study designated 164 TCR beta chains cytomegalovirus-associated.

PCR used 60 Vbeta primers and 13 Jbeta primers. Sequencing was performed with immunoSEQ multiplex PCR; in TCRdb, only in-frame clones are kept and a portion is missing. The data hold about 96,000 clones, with around 79% observed a single time. V shed 1 base and J shed 5 bases, with 8 bases lying between them. Germline V gene lookup returns CDR1 SGDLS and CDR2 YYNGEE. The CDR3 is 13 residues long. The sample holds one count of this clone. Its antigen is not identified. The sequenced material came from PBMCs. This sequence joins TRBV9 and TRBJ2-3; tentative D call: TRBD1 (6 bases). This sequence originates from a woman aged 70-85 years in good health and CMV-seropositive. The CDR3 DNA is TGTGCCAGCAGCGTACGCAGGGGAGATACGCAGTATTTT. This codes for CASSVRRGDTQYF.